One sample yielded the 15 T cell receptor beta chains listed below, sequenced in a study of blood T cell repertoires in COVID-19. This table comes from immunoSEQ multiplex PCR, and its TCRdb copy is limited to in-frame clones, with some not included. Counted here are 270,000 or so clones, 65% to 90% occurring once; the ten biggest clones make up around 2.9%. Input material: peripheral blood. The receptors stem from a woman in her sixties with active or convalescent COVID-19.

V usage is TRBV6-5 and J usage is TRBJ2-7; the D gene is possibly TRBD2 (7 bases). The length of the CDR3 is 14 residues. From germline, CDR1 is MNHEY and CDR2 SVGAGI. V lost 2 bases and J lost 6, with 14 bases in between. CDR3 sequence reads: CASSYPGGGGEQYF. CDR3 nucleotide sequence: TGTGCCAGCAGTTACCCGGGGGGCGGGGGCGAGCAGTACTTC.

The chain carries TRBV21-1 and TRBJ2-7; TRBD1, as called in the table, went unchecked against the DNA. TRBV21-1 is deemed a pseudogene. The CDR3 totals 18 residues. In DNA form, the CDR3 reads TGTGCCAGCAGCAAAGCCAAGATGGGACAGGGGAAGGTTTACGAGCAGTACTTC. This sequence encodes CASSKAKMGQGKVYEQYF.

V usage is TRBV4-3 and J usage is TRBJ1-3, with a weak D call TRBD1 (5 bases). CDR1 and CDR2 (germline): LGHNA, YSLEER. CDR3 length: 17 amino acids. V lost 0 bases and J 3 bases, leaving 15 bases between the germline ends. DNA for the CDR3: TGCGCCAGCAGCCAAGATTCGGGGGTTCTTAGTGGAAACACCATATATTTT. Its translation is CASSQDSGVLSGNTIYF.

This rearrangement joins TRBV11-2 to TRBJ2-5; 7 nucleotides align to TRBD1. The CDR3 spans 16 residues. Looked up from germline, CDR1 is SGHAT and CDR2 is FQNNGV. V was pared by 5 bases and J by 3 bases, with 12 bases of the junction left unmatched. The CDR3 region has the DNA TGTGCCAGCAGCGCGACCCGACAGGGTCGAAAAGAGACCCAGTACTTC. It yields the protein CASSATRQGRKETQYF.

There are a few counts of this clone. The chain joins TRBV30 to TRBJ1-1, with 8 nucleotides matching TRBD1. Germline CDR1 and CDR2: GTSNPN and SVGIG (reference sequence). Trimming at V came to 3 bases and at J to 12 bases, leaving 12 bases not matched to a gene. The CDR3 contains 13 residues. CDR3 nucleotide sequence: TGTGCCTGGAGCGACGGGACAGGCAGGCCCCCTTTCTTT. Its translation: CAWSDGTGRPPFF.

The chain combines TRBV6-5 with TRBJ1-1; TRBD1 is a possible D gene (5 bases). The CDR3 runs 13 residues. V lost 7 bases to trimming and J lost 5 bases, with 14 bases between them. Per the germline V gene, CDR1 is MNHEY and CDR2 is SVGAGI. Written as DNA, the CDR3 is TGTGCCAGCACTCCACCGGGGGAGACTGAAGCTTTCTTT. It codes for CASTPPGETEAFF.

The chain carries TRBV18 and TRBJ1-2, with D possibly TRBD1 on 6 matching bases. Deletions cut 5 bases from V and 6 bases from J, with 16 bases between. Germline CDR1 KGHSH, CDR2 LQKENI. This CDR3 has 14 amino acids. The CDR3 here is CASSNRVNSDGYTF. The CDR3 DNA reads TGTGCCAGCTCAAACAGGGTAAATTCCGATGGCTACACCTTC.

The chain uses TRBV12-5 and TRBJ2-1, with D perhaps matching TRBD1 (7 bases). Germline CDR1 is LGHNT and CDR2 is FRNRAP. The V gene lost 1 base and the J gene lost 9 bases, with 10 bases spanning the gap. The CDR3 contains 13 residues. CDR3 bases: TGTGCTAGTGGTTTGGGACAGGGAGGTGAGCAGTTCTTC. Translation: CASGLGQGGEQFF.

V gene TRBV2 combines with J gene TRBJ2-3; TRBD2 matches 8 bases. V lost 5 bases, J lost 1 base, and 2 bases stayed unmatched. Germline V gene data show CDR1 as SNHLY and CDR2 as FYNNEI. This CDR3 region has 14 residues. CDR3 sequence: CASSRSGGTDTQYF. The CDR3 coding sequence is TGTGCCAGCAGTCGTAGCGGGGGCACAGATACGCAGTATTTT.

V usage is TRBV5-4 and J usage is TRBJ2-2; no clear D gene. CDR1 and CDR2 from the germline V gene are SGHNT and YYREEE (reference sequence). This CDR3 contains 14 residues. V shed 4 bases and J shed 8 bases, with 15 bases lying between them. CDR3 protein: CASSVETPRGELFF. The CDR3 nucleotides are TGTGCCAGCAGCGTAGAGACACCCCGAGGGGAGCTGTTTTTT.

The chain joins TRBV11-2 to TRBJ1-1; 10 bases line up with TRBD1. V shed 5 bases and J 1 base; nucleotides not matched to a gene: 4. Germline CDR1 SGHAT, CDR2 FQNNGV. This CDR3 is built from 15 residues. The CDR3 DNA follows: TGTGCCAGCAGCCCGGACAGGGGGGCGAACACTGAAGCTTTCTTT. The encoded protein is CASSPDRGANTEAFF.

This clone appeared once. The chain joins TRBV5-5 to TRBJ1-2; tentatively, D is TRBD1 (6 bases). Trimming took 0 bases from V and 9 from J, leaving 12 bases between them. CDR3 length: 13 amino acids. Germline-derived CDR1 and CDR2 are SGHKS and YYEKEE (reference sequence). Here the CDR3 DNA reads TGTGCCAGCAGCTTGGCAGGGGCGTTAAGCTACACCTTC. Its translation: CASSLAGALSYTF.

The rearrangement uses TRBV6-2 or TRBV6-3 and TRBJ2-1; 11 nucleotides line up with TRBD2. Germline V lookup: CDR1 MNHEY, CDR2 SVGEGT. CDR3 size: 16 residues. Trimming at V came to 5 bases and at J to 4 bases, leaving 7 bases not matched to a gene. In nucleotides, the CDR3 is TGTGCCAGCAGTCCCAAAGGACTAGCGGGTTACAATGAGCAGTTCTTC. Its protein is CASSPKGLAGYNEQFF.

CDR3 sequence (DNA): TGTGCCAGCTCACCCGCATCTTGGACAGGTGGCTACACCTTC. Its translation is CASSPASWTGGYTF. This rearrangement joins TRBV18 to TRBJ1-2, with 7 bases lining up with TRBD1. The length of the CDR3 is 14 residues. CDR1 is KGHSH and CDR2 is LQKENI in the germline V gene. Trimming cost V 3 bases and J 7 bases; bases outside gene matches: 8.

This clone came up once. This chain uses TRBV5-1 with TRBJ2-5; maybe TRBD2 (5 bases). The CDR3 runs to 13 residues. Per the germline V gene, CDR1 is SGHRS and CDR2 is YFSETQ. Trimming removed 3 bases at V and 2 bases at J, with 8 bases between. CDR3 sequence reads: CASSSPGQETQYF. CDR3 coding DNA: TGCGCCAGCAGCTCGCCGGGACAAGAGACCCAGTACTTC.